Presented here are 22 T cell receptor beta chains from one specimen sequenced in a study of cytomegalovirus exposure and HLA in healthy donors. Both 60 Vbeta primers and 13 Jbeta primers went into the PCR. The method was immunoSEQ multiplex PCR; TCRdb's version includes in-frame clones alone and lacks a portion of them. Of 150,000 to 200,000 clones in the sample, around 83% were seen once. The sequencing sample was made of PBMCs. The receptors were gathered from a man over 45 in good health and CMV-seropositive.

CDR3 sequence (DNA): TGTGCCAGCAGTTACGCAGCCACCCGGGGGTATGGCTACACCTTC. Translating gives CASSYAATRGYGYTF. The chain has TRBV6-5 and TRBJ1-2; D might be TRBD1 (5 bases). Germline values: CDR1 MNHEY, CDR2 SVGAGI. This CDR3 spans 15 amino acids. V was pared by 2 bases and J by 5 bases, with 15 bases between.

The chain combines TRBV19 with TRBJ2-2; weak D call: TRBD1 (6 bases). V shed 4 bases and J shed 6 bases, with 18 bases lying between them. This CDR3 spans 16 amino acids. Germline CDR1 and CDR2: LNHDA and SQIVND (reference sequence). CDR3 coding DNA: TGTGCCAGTAGTAGGTTACAGGGTTTTGATCCCGGGGAGCTGTTTTTT. Amino acid sequence: CASSRLQGFDPGELFF.

The rearrangement joins TRBV6-5 to TRBJ1-6; unclear D gene. Looked up from germline, CDR1 is MNHEY and CDR2 is SVGAGI. Trimming removed 2 bases at V and 8 bases at J, with 10 bases between. The CDR3 length is 14 residues. CDR3 bases: TGTGCCAGCAGTTACAACAACAGAGATTCACCCCTCCACTTT. Protein: CASSYNNRDSPLHF.

The chain links TRBV5-1 to TRBJ1-3; D is undetermined. Between the trimmed V and J ends, which lost 4 bases and 0 bases, there was a span of 14 bases. Germline V lookup: CDR1 SGHRS, CDR2 YFSETQ. This CDR3 has 16 residues. The CDR3 loop reads CASSRESFFSGNTIYF. The CDR3 nucleotides read TGCGCCAGCAGCCGGGAGTCTTTCTTCTCTGGAAACACCATATATTTT.

The rearrangement joins TRBV6-4 to TRBJ1-1; no definite D call. V lost 6 bases and J 1 base, leaving 12 bases between the germline ends. CDR1 MRHNA and CDR2 SNTAGT come from the germline V gene. This CDR3 contains 14 residues. CDR3 region: CASRVEATNTEAFF. DNA for the CDR3: TGTGCCAGCAGAGTGGAGGCTACGAACACTGAAGCTTTCTTT.

In its sample, this clone was seen a few times. V usage is TRBV4-1 and J usage is TRBJ1-2; tentative D call: TRBD1 (6 bases). Germline CDR1 and CDR2: MGHRA and YSYEKL. The V end was cut by 4 bases, the J end by 6 bases, with 18 bases between. This CDR3 is built from 15 residues. CDR3: CASSPSAQGRDGYTF. DNA for the CDR3: TGCGCCAGCAGCCCTTCAGCACAGGGCCGAGATGGCTACACCTTC.

The chain has TRBV10-3 and TRBJ2-5; 8 bases match TRBD1. Matching the DNA end better, TRBJ2-7 makes the J call doubtful. In germline, CDR1 is ENHRY, CDR2 SYGVKD. The CDR3 loop spans 15 amino acids. This CDR3 is CAISDHRGFSYEQYF. DNA of the CDR3: TGTGCCATCAGTGACCACAGGGGGTTCTCCTACGAGCAGTACTTC.

V is TRBV19 and J is TRBJ1-2; the match to TRBD1 covers 7 bases. The ends lost 1 base at V and 1 base at J; junction bases unmatched: 6. Germline loops: CDR1 LNHDA, CDR2 SQIVND (reference sequence). CDR3 length: 16 amino acids. CDR3: CASSIVPGQFNYGYTF. CDR3 DNA sequence: TGTGCCAGTAGTATAGTCCCGGGACAGTTTAACTATGGCTACACCTTC.

The chain employs TRBV5-8 and TRBJ2-7; a possible D gene is TRBD1 (6 bases). The CDR3 contains 12 residues. The V end lost 2 bases, the J end lost 3 bases, and 6 bases lay between the germline ends. CDR1 is SGHTS and CDR2 is YDEGEE in the germline V gene. The CDR3 region has the DNA TGTGCCAGCAGCTTACAGGGCTACGAGCAGTACTTC. Translation: CASSLQGYEQYF.

The chain carries TRBV5-1 and TRBJ2-7; 12 bases fit TRBD1. V shed 4 bases and J 6 bases; nucleotides not matched to a gene: 8. Germline lookup yields CDR1 SGHRS and CDR2 YFSETQ. The CDR3 is 15 amino acids. DNA of the CDR3: TGCGCCAGCAGCCTGACGGGACAGGGGGCTTCCGAGCAGTACTTC. It is translated as CASSLTGQGASEQYF.

The gene calls are TRBV11-2 and TRBJ2-5; TRBD1 matches at 10 bases. The V segment lost 6 bases and the J segment 3 bases; nucleotides outside the gene matches: 7. There are 15 residues in the CDR3. CDR1 is SGHAT, CDR2 FQNNGV, per germline. CDR3 sequence: CASRFTGTGEETQYF. Here the CDR3 DNA reads TGTGCCAGCAGATTCACCGGGACAGGGGAAGAGACCCAGTACTTC.

This clone is a singleton in its sample. The chain uses TRBV15 and TRBJ2-7; D ambiguous. The ends were cut back, 0 bases at V and 2 bases at J, with 11 bases in the middle. The CDR3 loop spans 15 amino acids. CDR1 is LNHNV, CDR2 YYDKDF, per germline (reference sequence). CDR3 in amino acids: CATSRDMIETYEQYF. CDR3 coding DNA: TGTGCCACCAGCAGAGATATGATTGAGACCTACGAGCAGTACTTC.

J is TRBJ2-5 and V is TRBV7-9, with TRBD2 as a possible D gene (7 bases). The length of the CDR3 is 12 residues. Germline V gene lookup returns CDR1 SEHNR and CDR2 FQNEAQ (reference sequence). Trimming shortened V by 5 bases and J by 11 bases, and 15 bases separated the two germline ends. The chain's CDR3 is CASSIQEGGQYF. CDR3 DNA sequence: TGTGCCAGCAGCATTCAGGAGGGGGGGCAGTACTTC. Filled out from reference TRBV7-9 and TRBJ2-5, the complete variable domain reads DTGVSQNPRHKITKRGQNVTFRCDPISEHNRLYWYRQTLGQGPEFLTYFQNEAQLEKSRLLSDRFSAERPKGSFSTLEIQRTEQGDSAMYLCASSIQEGGQYFGPGTRLLVL.

The J gene is TRBJ1-5, the V gene TRBV27; possibly TRBD1 for D (6 bases). There are 17 residues in the CDR3. Germline CDR1 MNHEY, CDR2 SMNVEV (reference sequence). V was pared by 0 bases and J by 3 bases, with 15 bases between. This CDR3 is CASSLSVGSGANQPQHF. DNA of the CDR3: TGTGCCAGCAGTTTATCTGTCGGGTCAGGGGCCAATCAGCCCCAGCATTTT.

The chain carries TRBV28 and TRBJ2-5, with TRBD1 identical over 7 bases. Germline V gives CDR1 MDHEN, CDR2 SYDVKM. J lost 5 bases, V lost 2 bases, and 8 bases had no gene match. This CDR3 has 15 residues. The CDR3 DNA sequence: TGTGCCAGCAGTTTACGCACAGGGGTGGGGGAGACCCAGTACTTC. It specifies CASSLRTGVGETQYF.

V usage is TRBV19 and J usage is TRBJ1-5; 9 bases line up with TRBD1. Germline values: CDR1 LNHDA, CDR2 SQIVND (reference sequence). V lost 4 bases, J lost 3 bases, and 7 bases stayed unmatched. CDR3 length: 16 amino acids. The DNA of the CDR3 is TGTGCCAGTAGTACCCAGGACAGGGGCTACAATCAGCCCCAGCATTTT. Its translation is CASSTQDRGYNQPQHF.

The rearrangement uses TRBV21-1 and TRBJ1-6; the table's D call, TRBD1, has no DNA check behind it. TRBV21-1 is reported as a pseudogene. CDR3 size: 16 residues. CDR3 protein: CASSKGAGRNNSPLHF. CDR3 nucleotide sequence: TGTGCCAGCAGCAAAGGGGCAGGTAGAAATAATTCACCCCTCCACTTT.

V gene TRBV27 combines with J gene TRBJ1-2, with a tentative D call TRBD1 (6 bases). Trimming removed 6 bases from V and 2 bases from J, with 16 bases in between. CDR3 size: 15 residues. Per the germline V gene, CDR1 is MNHEY and CDR2 is SMNVEV (reference sequence). CDR3 coding DNA: TGTGCCAGCAGAAATGGACAGACCCCGAACTATGGCTACACCTTC. It specifies CASRNGQTPNYGYTF.

The chain employs TRBV12-5 and TRBJ1-1; no clear D gene. Germline V lookup: CDR1 LGHNT, CDR2 FRNRAP. The germline V and J ends were trimmed by 0 bases and 11 bases, with 10 bases remaining between them. The CDR3 loop spans 12 amino acids. The CDR3 nucleotides are TGTGCTAGTGGTTTGGTAGGAGGGCCGGCTTTCTTT. This gives the protein CASGLVGGPAFF.

CDR3 sequence (DNA): TGTGCCAGCAGCTTCGGCGGTACCGGGGAGCTGTTTTTT. Translating gives CASSFGGTGELFF. The genes are TRBV5-6 and TRBJ2-2; no clear D gene. From germline, CDR1 is SGHDT and CDR2 YYEEEE. This CDR3 spans 13 amino acids. The V gene lost 2 bases and the J gene lost 5 bases, with 7 bases spanning the gap.

The V call is TRBV5-1, the J call TRBJ2-5, with D perhaps TRBD2 (6 bases). The germline CDR1 and CDR2 sequences are SGHRS and YFSETQ. V was pared by 4 bases and J by 0 bases, with 13 bases between. This CDR3 contains 15 residues. As DNA, the CDR3 is TGCGCCAGCAGCGAGGGTGGGGGGTACCAAGAGACCCAGTACTTC. It specifies CASSEGGGYQETQYF.

This sequence joins TRBV7-3 and TRBJ2-2, with TRBD2 identical over 9 bases. V lost 5 bases to trimming and J lost 1 base; unmatched junction nucleotides: 5. Germline CDR1 and CDR2: SGHTA and FQGTGA. CDR3 length: 16 amino acids. CDR3 amino acids: CASSTTSGLNTGELFF. The CDR3 DNA follows: TGTGCCAGCAGCACAACTAGCGGGCTGAACACCGGGGAGCTGTTTTTT.